The T cell receptor (beta chain) described here comes from a study of blood T cell repertoires in COVID-19. The repertoire was sequenced with immunoSEQ multiplex PCR; TCRdb's copy has only in-frame clones and lacks some. Among under 500,000 clones listed, 85% to 90% were seen once. Trimming pared 0 bases from V and 7 bases from J, leaving 19 bases between. The length of the CDR3 is 17 residues. Germline values: CDR1 LNHDA, CDR2 SQIVND (reference sequence). The clonotype was recovered from a young woman with acute or convalescent COVID-19. The sequenced sample was peripheral blood. This rearrangement joins TRBV19 to TRBJ1-5, with D uncertain. The CDR3 loop reads CASSIDWALRPNQPQHF. For the CDR3, the DNA is TGTGCCAGTAGTATAGATTGGGCTCTTCGGCCTAACCAGCCCCAGCATTTT.